One sample yielded the 15 T cell receptor beta chains listed below, sequenced in a study of T cells in Graves' hyperthyroidism and ophthalmopathy. Regions amplified from RNA transcripts were the TCR beta CDR3 regions. Researchers ran a first-round RT-PCR on the TCR CDR3 using the HTBI primer set. TCRdb independently ran MiXCR on the multiplex PCR reads; one entry per CDR3 protein. The sample holds 750,000 to 900,000 distinct CDR3 sequences, more than 30% seen once. Sequenced input: blood. The source is a man between 18 and 29 years old with Graves' hyperthyroidism.

This clonotype was recorded at least ten times. V usage is TRBV7-6 and J usage is TRBJ1-4, with D maybe TRBD1 (5 bases). The CDR3 has 18 residues. Germline values: CDR1 SGHVS, CDR2 FNYEAQ. V lost 1 base, J lost 0 bases, and 15 bases lay in between. This chain's CDR3 is CASSLVPLTDTTNEKLFF. DNA of the CDR3: TGTGCCAGCAGCTTAGTCCCTTTGACGGACACAACTAATGAAAAACTGTTTTTT.

This clonotype was seen many times. This chain uses TRBV29-1 with TRBJ1-1, with a weak D call TRBD1 (5 bases). The CDR3 has 14 residues. V was pared by 1 base and J by 3 bases, with 12 bases between. CDR1 and CDR2 from the germline V gene are SQVTM and ANQGSEA. The CDR3 region is CSVEGDGLDTEAFF. In DNA form, the CDR3 reads TGCAGCGTTGAAGGGGACGGGCTGGACACTGAAGCTTTCTTT.

This clonotype was recorded only once. This may arise from a read error, as a much more abundant clone is one base away. The CDR3 loop reads CSVGLNYYEQYF. CDR3 in DNA: TGCAGCGTTGGACTAAACTACTACGAGCAGTACTTC. The V call is TRBV29-1, the J call TRBJ2-7, with TRBD2 as a possible D gene (5 bases). CDR3 length: 12 residues. CDR1 is SQVTM and CDR2 is ANQGSEA in the germline V gene. V was clipped by 4 bases and J by 3 bases, with 10 bases between them.

V usage is TRBV19 and J usage is TRBJ2-2, with a weak D call TRBD1 (5 bases). This CDR3 is built from 14 residues. V lost 5 bases and J lost 6, with 13 bases in between. Germline assignment: CDR1 LNHDA and CDR2 SQIVND (reference sequence). CDR3 DNA: TGTGCCAGTAGTGGCCGAGAGACAGCCGGGGAGCTGTTTTTT. Its protein is CASSGRETAGELFF.

The sample holds many counts of this clonotype. This rearrangement joins TRBV6-4 to TRBJ2-6; no clear D. This CDR3 has 17 amino acids. The V and J ends lost 5 bases and 0 bases respectively, with 14 bases between them. From germline, CDR1 is MRHNA and CDR2 SNTAGT. CDR3: CASSPLGLSSGANVLTF. The CDR3 coding sequence is TGTGCCAGCAGTCCCCTCGGGCTTAGCTCTGGGGCCAACGTCCTGACTTTC.

The gene calls are TRBV15 and TRBJ1-1, with D possibly TRBD1 on 6 matching bases. The CDR3 covers 15 residues. Trimming removed 2 bases at V and 4 bases at J, with 14 bases between. Per the germline V gene, CDR1 is LNHNV and CDR2 is YYDKDF (reference sequence). The CDR3 is CATSRPEGVSTEAFF. CDR3 DNA sequence: TGTGCCACCAGCAGACCAGAGGGGGTGTCCACTGAAGCTTTCTTT.

This sequence joins TRBV6-2 or TRBV6-3 and TRBJ2-7; 8 bases map to TRBD1. Germline V gives CDR1 MNHEY, CDR2 SVGEGT. The V gene end was trimmed by 10 bases and the J gene end by 4 bases; junction bases not matched to a gene: 12. CDR3 length: 14 residues. Written as DNA, the CDR3 is TGTGCCACCCTGCCGGGGACAGGCTTGTACGAGCAGTACTTC. Translated: CATLPGTGLYEQYF.

A word on this clonotype: It may be a read error: a sequence one base away is much more abundant. The chain recombines TRBV2 with TRBJ1-5, with 7 positions matching TRBD1. CDR1 is SNHLY, CDR2 FYNNEI, per germline. The CDR3 is 16 amino acids. Losses at the gene ends were 2 bases for V and 0 bases for J; bases not matched to a gene: 4. Written as DNA, the CDR3 is TGTGCCAGCAGTGAACTGACAGGGAATAGCAATCAGCCCCAGCATTTT. It is translated as CASSELTGNSNQPQHF.

This chain links TRBV7-2 with TRBJ1-3, with D perhaps TRBD1 (5 bases). The V gene lost 4 bases and the J gene lost 4 bases, with 17 bases spanning the gap. CDR1 and CDR2 from the germline V gene are SGHTA and FQGNSA. The CDR3 runs to 16 residues. The CDR3 loop reads CASSSVAGPSGNTIYF. CDR3 sequence (DNA): TGTGCCAGCAGCTCAGTCGCGGGACCATCGGGAAACACCATATATTTT.

The sample holds many counts of this clonotype. The rearrangement joins TRBV15 to TRBJ1-4, with D perhaps TRBD1 (5 bases). Trimming removed 5 bases from V and 3 bases from J, with 7 bases in between. Germline V gives CDR1 LNHNV, CDR2 YYDKDF (reference sequence). The length of the CDR3 is 13 residues. CDR3 sequence (DNA): TGTGCCACCAGCCCAGGGCCTAATGAAAAACTGTTTTTT. Protein sequence: CATSPGPNEKLFF. The entire variable domain, with the rest obtained from reference TRBV15 and TRBJ1-4, is as follows: DAMVIQNPRYQVTQFGKPVTLSCSQTLNHNVMYWYQQKSSQAPKLLFHYYDKDFNNEADTPDNFQSRRPNTSFCFLDIRSPGLGDTAMYLCATSPGPNEKLFFGSGTQLSVL.

The J gene is TRBJ2-7, the V gene TRBV7-2; 10 nucleotides line up with TRBD1. This CDR3 comprises 14 residues. V shed 4 bases and J 9 bases; nucleotides not matched to a gene: 9. From germline, CDR1 is SGHTA and CDR2 FQGNSA. Here the CDR3 reads CASSSPGQGIGQYF. CDR3 in DNA: TGTGCCAGCAGCTCCCCGGGACAGGGGATCGGGCAGTACTTC.

Only a few counts were recorded for this clonotype. The chain joins TRBV9 to TRBJ1-4; D is possibly TRBD1 (5 bases). The CDR3 is made up of 15 amino acids. The germline V gene encodes CDR1 SGDLS and CDR2 YYNGEE. Trimming removed 4 bases from V and 5 bases from J, with 15 bases in between. CDR3 nucleotide sequence: TGTGCCAGCAGCTCCCAGGGCAGGGAGAATGAAAAACTGTTTTTT. Protein sequence: CASSSQGRENEKLFF.

The V gene is TRBV20-1, the J gene TRBJ1-5; 8 bases agree with TRBD1. Germline V gives CDR1 DFQATT, CDR2 SNEGSKA (reference sequence). This CDR3 is 13 amino acids long. The CDR3 sequence: CSADRASNQPQHF. The CDR3 bases are TGCAGCGCGGACAGGGCGAGCAATCAGCCCCAGCATTTT.

The chain has TRBV9 and TRBJ1-4; 7 bases are a match to TRBD1. CDR3 length: 14 amino acids. The junction had 2 bases not matched to a gene; V was cut back by 3 bases and J by 3 bases. CDR1 and CDR2 from the germline V gene are SGDLS and YYNGEE. The CDR3 DNA reads TGTGCCAGCAGCGAGGGACAGTCTAATGAAAAACTGTTTTTT. Residues: CASSEGQSNEKLFF. The variable domain in full, completed from reference TRBV9 and TRBJ1-4, reads DSGVTQTPKHLITATGQRVTLRCSPRSGDLSVYWYQQSLDQGLQFLIQYYNGEERAKGNILERFSAQQFPDLHSELNLSSLELGDSALYFCASSEGQSNEKLFFGSGTQLSVL.

This clonotype was seen many times. The rearrangement joins TRBV6-6 to TRBJ1-2, with D possibly matching TRBD1 (5 bases). Germline V lookup: CDR1 MNHNY, CDR2 SVGAGI (reference sequence). The CDR3 runs to 13 residues. The V end lost 8 bases, the J end lost 8 bases, and 18 bases lay between the germline ends. In nucleotides, the CDR3 is TGTGCCAGCTCTTACGACTCGACAGAGGGCTACACCTTC. It translates to CASSYDSTEGYTF.